This TCR beta chain emerged from a study of T cell changes during pregnancy in multiple sclerosis. The CDR3 is 14 amino acids. Profiling relied on immunoSEQ multiplex PCR, and the TCRdb table lists in-frame clones only, not all of them. The sample consists of 60,000 to 85,000 clones, approximately 94% of them appearing once. Sequencing used peripheral blood, obtained in the third trimester of pregnancy. This chain uses TRBV1 with TRBJ1-6; TRBD1 is the table's D call, not checked against the DNA. TRBV1 is tagged as a pseudogene. This TCR derives from a female donor with multiple sclerosis, enrolled in a pregnancy study. CDR3 nucleotides: TGCACCAGCAGCCTGGGGCGGTCAAATTCACCCCTCCACTTT. This sequence encodes CTSSLGRSNSPLHF.